The 19 T cell receptor beta chains below were found in one sample sequenced in a study of blood T cell repertoires in COVID-19. Assay: immunoSEQ multiplex PCR; the TCRdb copy retains only in-frame clones and omits some. Here the sample spans 170,000 or so clones, 85% to 90% being singletons. The sequencing sample was made of peripheral blood. All receptors come from a man in his fifties or sixties with COVID-19, enrolled during active disease.

Worth noting for this clone: Other nucleotide sequences from this sample produce the same CDR3. The chain is built from TRBV7-9 and TRBJ1-1, with 7 bases identical to TRBD1. With 2 bases clipped from V and 2 bases from J, the junction kept 2 bases outside the gene matches. Germline CDR1 and CDR2: SEHNR and FQNEAQ (reference sequence). CDR3 length: 14 amino acids. The CDR3 reads CASSLRQGNTEAFF. The CDR3 bases are TGTGCCAGCAGCTTAAGACAGGGCAACACTGAAGCTTTCTTT. Full variable domain (missing parts from reference TRBV7-9 and TRBJ1-1): DTGVSQNPRHKITKRGQNVTFRCDPISEHNRLYWYRQTLGQGPEFLTYFQNEAQLEKSRLLSDRFSAERPKGSFSTLEIQRTEQGDSAMYLCASSLRQGNTEAFFGQGTRLTVV.

This rearrangement joins TRBV7-2 to TRBJ2-1; no firm D call. Germline CDR1 reads SGHTA; CDR2 reads FQGNSA. The CDR3 totals 12 residues. The V gene lost 1 base and the J gene lost 8 bases, with 6 bases spanning the gap. The CDR3 coding sequence is TGTGCCAGCAGCTTAGACTTTTATGAGCAGTTCTTC. Amino acids: CASSLDFYEQFF.

The chain joins TRBV7-3 to TRBJ1-2, with 8 nucleotides matching TRBD1. Losses at the gene ends were 5 bases for V and 3 bases for J; bases not matched to a gene: 5. Looked up from germline, CDR1 is SGHTA and CDR2 is FQGTGA. The CDR3 has 14 residues. The CDR3 protein is CASSNGQGDYGYTF. DNA for the CDR3: TGTGCCAGCAGCAACGGACAGGGTGACTATGGCTACACCTTC.

In its sample, this clone was seen once. This chain links TRBV19 with TRBJ2-2; the match to TRBD2 covers 10 bases. Trimming cost V 4 bases and J 5 bases; bases outside gene matches: 4. Germline V lookup: CDR1 LNHDA, CDR2 SQIVND (reference sequence). The CDR3 consists of 15 residues. The CDR3 region is CASSSGLAETGELFF. In nucleotides, the CDR3 is TGTGCCAGTAGTAGCGGACTAGCGGAAACCGGGGAGCTGTTTTTT.

J is TRBJ1-1 and V is TRBV11-3; 11 bases are a match to TRBD1. After removal of 4 bases from V and 1 base from J, the junction contained 2 bases not matched to a gene. Germline values: CDR1 SGHNT, CDR2 YENEEA. CDR3 size: 15 residues. The chain's CDR3 is CASSSGTGGNTEAFF. As DNA, the CDR3 is TGTGCCAGCAGCTCCGGGACAGGGGGGAACACTGAAGCTTTCTTT. Combining the CDR3 with reference TRBV11-3 and TRBJ1-1 gives the whole variable domain EAGVVQSPRYKIIEKKQPVAFWCNPISGHNTLYWYLQNLGQGPELLIRYENEEAVDDSQLPKDRFSAERLKGVDSTLKIQPAELGDSAVYLCASSSGTGGNTEAFFGQGTRLTVV.

The chain uses TRBV27 and TRBJ2-5; D unclear. Looked up from germline, CDR1 is MNHEY and CDR2 is SMNVEV (reference sequence). The length of the CDR3 is 15 residues. With 5 bases removed from V and 2 bases from J, the gap between germline ends came to 15 bases. This CDR3 is CASSLGPLEQETQYF. CDR3 in DNA: TGTGCCAGCAGTCTAGGTCCCCTAGAACAAGAGACCCAGTACTTC.

A single count supports this clone. The chain employs TRBV5-6 and TRBJ2-5; weak D call: TRBD2 (6 bases). Germline V gene data show CDR1 as SGHDT and CDR2 as YYEEEE. There are 13 residues in the CDR3. Trimming stripped 5 bases from V and 7 bases from J, with 15 bases between. Here the CDR3 DNA reads TGTGCCAGCAGTCGGGACTTGGCGGGGACCCAGTACTTC. Translated: CASSRDLAGTQYF.

The chain has TRBV7-8 and TRBJ1-2; tentative D call: TRBD1 (6 bases). The germline V and J ends were trimmed by 3 bases and 6 bases, with 11 bases remaining between them. The CDR3 spans 13 residues. Germline CDR1 is SGHVS and CDR2 is FQNEAQ. The CDR3 nucleotides read TGTGCCAGCAGCTTTGGACAGATTAATGGCTACACCTTC. This sequence encodes CASSFGQINGYTF.

The chain joins TRBV15 to TRBJ1-4; unclear D gene. Trimming removed 0 bases at V and 0 bases at J, with 11 bases between. This CDR3 region has 17 residues. In germline, CDR1 is LNHNV, CDR2 YYDKDF (reference sequence). The chain's CDR3 is CATSRDGQSATNEKLFF. In DNA form, the CDR3 reads TGTGCCACCAGCAGAGATGGGCAGAGTGCAACTAATGAAAAACTGTTTTTT.

Only one count was recorded for this clone. The chain links TRBV19 to TRBJ2-5; 12 bases map to TRBD2. J was trimmed by 11 bases and V by 4 bases; bases with no gene match: 5. Germline V gene data show CDR1 as LNHDA and CDR2 as SQIVND (reference sequence). The CDR3 loop spans 13 amino acids. CDR3 region: CASSTSGGASQYF. The CDR3 DNA reads TGTGCCAGTAGTACTAGCGGGGGGGCCTCTCAGTACTTC.

This clone has just a few counts. The chain carries TRBV6-1 and TRBJ2-3, with 10 bases aligning to TRBD1. The CDR3 has 18 amino acids. V was pared by 4 bases and J by 1 base, with 11 bases of the junction left unmatched. Germline V CDR1 and CDR2: MNHNS, SASEGT. The CDR3 protein is CASSGQGAFSPRTDTQYF. The CDR3 nucleotides are TGTGCCAGCAGTGGACAGGGGGCTTTTTCGCCGCGCACAGATACGCAGTATTTT.

The gene calls are TRBV6-2 or TRBV6-3 and TRBJ1-5; D is possibly TRBD1 (5 bases). CDR1 is MNHEY, CDR2 SVGEGT, per germline. The CDR3 contains 13 residues. V was shortened by 2 bases and J by 6 bases, with 8 bases between the two germline ends. CDR3 sequence (DNA): TGTGCCAGCAGTTACGGGGCGGCTCAGCCCCAGCATTTT. This sequence encodes CASSYGAAQPQHF.

V gene TRBV6-1 combines with J gene TRBJ2-7, with TRBD1 identical over 7 bases. V lost 1 base and J lost 4; bases outside the gene matches: 10. Germline V gives CDR1 MNHNS, CDR2 SASEGT. This CDR3 has 16 amino acids. CDR3 coding DNA: TGTGCCAGCAGTGAAGGAGGGTCAGGGGGTTGGTACGAGCAGTACTTC. Translation gives CASSEGGSGGWYEQYF.

CDR3 sequence reads: CASSLDFRAVAFF. CDR3 DNA: TGTGCCAGCAGCTTAGATTTCAGGGCTGTTGCTTTCTTT. The rearrangement joins TRBV11-3 to TRBJ1-1; tentative D call: TRBD1 (5 bases). The CDR3 covers 13 residues. Trimming pared 0 bases from V and 11 bases from J, leaving 13 bases between. Germline CDR1 reads SGHNT; CDR2 reads YENEEA.

The rearrangement uses TRBV2 and TRBJ1-2; TRBD1 is a possible D gene (6 bases). Trimming removed 7 bases at V and 0 bases at J, with 12 bases between. CDR3 length: 14 amino acids. Germline V CDR1 and CDR2: SNHLY, FYNNEI. The CDR3 DNA reads TGTGCCAGCACCGGACAGCCTACTAACTATGGCTACACCTTC. Protein: CASTGQPTNYGYTF.

The chain is built from TRBV2 and TRBJ1-6; no clear D. V lost 0 bases, J lost 10 bases, and 4 bases lay in between. Germline V gene sequence: CDR1 SNHLY, CDR2 FYNNEI. The CDR3 sequence is 12 residues long. Here the CDR3 reads CASSEAASPLHF. CDR3 DNA sequence: TGTGCCAGCAGTGAAGCGGCCTCACCCCTCCACTTT.

This sequence joins TRBV5-1 and TRBJ1-1; D possibly corresponds to TRBD1 (5 bases). V was clipped by 3 bases and J by 1 base, with 7 bases between them. Germline lookup yields CDR1 SGHRS and CDR2 YFSETQ. There are 13 residues in the CDR3. CDR3 amino acids: CASSSRENTEAFF. Written as DNA, the CDR3 is TGCGCCAGCAGCTCCAGGGAGAACACTGAAGCTTTCTTT.

The chain joins TRBV7-9 to TRBJ2-1; D unclear. The germline V and J ends were trimmed by 3 bases and 0 bases, with 9 bases remaining between them. The germline CDR1 and CDR2 sequences are SEHNR and FQNEAQ (reference sequence). The CDR3 covers 15 residues. DNA of the CDR3: TGTGCCAGCAGCTTTTCAGGTAGCTCCTACAATGAGCAGTTCTTC. Protein product: CASSFSGSSYNEQFF.

This sequence joins TRBV30 and TRBJ1-1; perhaps TRBD1 as D (5 bases). V was pared by 0 bases and J by 2 bases, with 13 bases between. CDR1 and CDR2 from the germline V gene are GTSNPN and SVGIG (reference sequence). This CDR3 region has 15 residues. CDR3 DNA: TGTGCCTGGAGTGTATTATTAGGGGATAACACTGAAGCTTTCTTT. Its translation: CAWSVLLGDNTEAFF.